This T cell receptor beta chain was identified during a study of cytomegalovirus exposure and HLA in healthy donors (dated by TCRdb to about 2017). Background on the whole study: According to an earlier analysis of several hundred of the donors, roughly 180 million T cells yielded 117 million unique TCR beta sequences and approximately 280 Gb of sequence data. Roughly 300 gigabases of sequencing data and approximately 80 million unique TCR sequences were included in an early release covering over 600 HLA-typed donors. Of the 350 to 450 genotyped donors, approximately 83% fell in the genetic ancestry cluster associated with self-reported Caucasian donors. The aim of the study was to test whether cataloging public T cell receptors could identify signatures of past pathogen exposure. Using immunosequencing, the study profiled T cell repertoires from around 670 subjects and related those repertoires to cytomegalovirus serostatus. In addition to the first cohort of 666 subjects, a separate validation cohort of 120 different subjects was used. The study combined high-throughput TCR immunosequencing, statistical association of individual TCRs with disease status, and machine learning to predict cytomegalovirus infection status. A later analysis re-analyzed previously published TCR beta repertoires from about 600 donors and added high-resolution HLA genotyping to study TCR occurrence patterns. The later analysis used no new phenotypic data to find candidate immune exposures, relying instead on TCR beta sequences and their occurrence across donors. An earlier analysis of 500 to 750 of the donors applied high-throughput TCR beta sequencing to assess whether each TCR beta V gene segment acted as functional or pseudogenic. Donor age, sex, ethnicity and CMV serostatus were compiled alongside the repertoire data. A later genetic analysis used genome-wide SNP genotypes for about 60% of the roughly 670 donors, treating that subset as a discovery cohort. Every repertoire in the discovery cohort had been generated on one and the same sequencing platform. Class I and class II HLA loci were covered by the typing at four-digit resolution. Typing coverage varied by locus: about 629-630 donors for A, B, C, DRB1 and DQB1; roughly 520 for DQA1; over 600 for DPA1; 400 to 480 for DPB1. Roughly 5 DR-DQ haplotypes were handled as single units for association and clustering, since linkage in the cohort was strong. Across some 400 genotyped donors of the cohort, an average of 235,054 unique TCR beta nucleotide sequences per donor were sequenced, and roughly 20% of those sequences were non-productive. Study-wide findings and limitations: The authors suggested that the approach could potentially be generalized to other disease states and immunological phenotypes. In a later analysis, HLA-associated TCR beta chains showed more clonal expansion and lower generation probabilities than non-associated chains that were equally common. In a later genetic analysis, a missense DCLRE1C variant was associated with V-gene and J-gene trimming of TCR beta chains, and the association was replicated in an independent cohort. A group of highly shared sequence variants was considered likely to be a technical artifact of the sequencing pipeline. This cohort had only TCR beta chains sequenced, and the lack of alpha or paired-chain data limited which features could be detected. In a later analysis, the rate of TCR association differed among HLA loci, with DRB1 alleles having the most associated TCRs and HLA-C alleles having the fewest. The earlier analysis of approximately 590 of the donors excluded over 15 rarely observed V segments, including chromosome 9 orphons, because counts were too low. Specific HLA alleles were associated with roughly 16,000 TCR beta sequences at a false discovery rate of 0.05 in a later analysis. The presence/absence analyses assumed that sequencing depth was roughly uniform across donors, and that assumption may not be true. In an earlier analysis of approximately 590 of the donors, most TCR beta V segments were observed in productive rearrangements about 87% or about 30% of the time, broadly matching IMGT annotations. A few of the identified cytomegalovirus-associated TCR beta chains were confirmed in vitro to be specific for cytomegalovirus antigens. Immune exposure information for the cohort was limited to CMV serostatus. In the study, some 180 TCR beta chains were listed as associated with cytomegalovirus. Because the 87-base-pair reads could not distinguish some IMGT-functional V segments, including TRBV6-2 and TRBV6-3, those segments were excluded. Because HLA typing was missing for some donors at each locus, association tests included only the typed subset. Compared with the approximately 700-donor mean, donors in an Asian-associated ancestry cluster had fewer N-insertions in productive TCRs, according to a later genetic analysis. When HLA alleles, especially DR and DQ, strongly co-occurred, TCR associations were difficult to assign to individual alleles. Linkage disequilibrium might explain the correlated functional status among segregating V segments, but an unknown experimental factor could not be excluded. A later analysis reported that several top co-occurrence clusters appeared linked to parvovirus B19, influenza, CMV and Epstein-Barr virus. While some public TCRs were present in many individuals, most TCR sequences turned up only very rarely across donors. In both the original and validation cohorts, the classifier was reported to diagnose cytomegalovirus status with high specificity and sensitivity. A later analysis found that most CMV-associated TCR beta chains appeared HLA-restricted, with HLA associations seemingly driven largely by CMV exposure. A further reported finding was that TCR beta sequences accurately predicted the HLA-A and HLA-B alleles for most subjects in the first cohort.

Worth noting for this clone: Its antigen target is currently unknown. There are no base qualities to consult, and no much larger clone falls within one base.

Library construction relied on the immunoSEQ multiplex PCR assay. The multiplex PCR relied on a mix of 60 forward primers for TCR Vbeta segments and 13 reverse primers for TCR Jbeta segments. The CDR3 region of rearranged TCR beta genes was amplified from genomic DNA by a multiplex PCR assay. Amplified TCR beta libraries were sequenced as 87-base-pair reads on the Illumina HiSeq System. As for how the authors treated the data: A later analysis tallied around 82 million unique TCR beta chains across the 700 or so repertoires, and about 12 million of those chains were shared by two or more donors. Raw reads were error-corrected and collapsed into unique sequences with a nearest-neighbor algorithm that merged closely related sequences to remove PCR and sequencing errors. V, D and J gene segments were assigned by aligning CDR3 sequences to IMGT reference sequences. For a sequence to be retained, a match of at least six nucleotides to both a V gene segment and a J gene segment was required. Rearrangements were called productive when the CDR3 lacked stop codons and stayed in frame with V and J; all others were non-productive. Following IMGT convention, CDR3 was defined as the stretch from the second conserved V-encoded cysteine up to the conserved J-encoded phenylalanine. In an earlier analysis of some 550 of the donors, sequences lacking an unambiguous match to a single V gene segment were excluded. In an earlier analysis of some 590 of the donors, a V segment was called functional when productive rearrangements were above 56.7%, and segregating when the standard deviation between donors exceeded 5%. A statistical classification framework was built to diagnose cytomegalovirus status from the catalog of TCR beta chain sequences. A later analysis assigned V and J genes by comparing TCR nucleotide sequences with IMGT/GENE-DB human TR gene sequences. Using the TCRdist pipeline, a later analysis assigned CDR3 sequences along with most-parsimonious VDJ recombination scenarios. In a later analysis, each TCR beta chain was defined by its CDR3 amino acid sequence together with its V-gene family, and reads lacking a unique V-gene family were excluded. To address suspected cross-contamination and a sequencing artifact, a later analysis removed approximately 590 highly shared, low-generation-probability nucleotide sequences. For each public chain, a later analysis derived a clonal expansion index from normalized ranks of inferred template counts within each repertoire. In a later analysis, generation probabilities were computed with a VDJ recombination model fitted to out-of-frame rearrangements, and the resulting probabilities were checked against IGoR. In a later analysis, TCR-TCR, TCR-HLA and TCR-CMV co-occurrence was scored with hypergeometric tests, and a repertoire-size bias correction was applied to TCR pairs. A later analysis estimated false discovery rates by permuting HLA or CMV assignments 20 times. In a later analysis, co-occurring TCRs were grouped using DBSCAN, with TCRdist sequence similarity added in when clustering inside HLA-allele-positive subsets. Repertoires with fewer than 30,000 or more than 120,000 public chains, plus five repertoires with anomalous nucleotide sharing, were excluded from co-occurrence clustering. TCRdb provides this immuneACCESS table in a form limited to in-frame rearrangements. Some clones are lacking; in checked studies, under half of them reflect an unresolved V gene, and why the rest are absent is not known. That table gives V, J and clone size, and the DNA gave D and trimming. The table for this sample lists a few hundred thousand clones; roughly 80% of them were counted only once. The ten top clones hold around 15% of the sample.

The cohort comprised approximately 700 healthy bone marrow donors. At the time of sampling, every cohort member was nominally healthy, though immune exposures that went unrecorded were likely present. The donor was CMV seronegative and belonged to the group of around 400 seronegative cohort members. Each donor provided a peripheral blood sample, and peripheral blood mononuclear cells were used for TCR beta sequencing. Genomic DNA was extracted from the blood cell samples with the Qiagen DNeasy Blood Extraction Kit. The junction shows trimming of 4 bases on V and 4 bases on J, and the gene matches do not reach 1 base of it. The germline V gene supplies CDR1 SGHRS and CDR2 YFSETQ. The CDR3, cysteine through phenylalanine, is 14 amino acids long. The retained sequence is limited to the CDR3, 42 bases, with the frame set at the first base.

The TCR comes from a man aged 35 to 55 in good health and CMV-seronegative. The sample consisted of PBMCs. Rearrangement joined TRBV5-1 to TRBJ2-2; 10 central nucleotides agree with TRBD1. The DNA sequence is given as TGCGCCAGCAGCGGGACAGGGGTCACCGGGGAGCTGTTTTTT. Its translation reads: CASSGTGVTGELFF.